The following is a T cell receptor beta chain sequence with its context. Since a much larger clone is just one base distant, this may be a read error. The sample comes from a study of early T cells in non-severe SARS-CoV-2 infection. This CDR3 is 16 amino acids long. CDR1 MNHNY and CDR2 SVGAGI come from the germline V gene (reference sequence). V was trimmed by 4 bases and J by 5 bases, leaving 21 bases between them. TCRdb itself ran the 5' RACE reads through MiXCR, one entry per CDR3 protein. The profile covers about 94,000 distinct CDR3 sequences, with roughly an eighth appearing a single time and 2% to 2.5% taken by the ten largest.

This clonotype originated in an adult who was a healthcare worker with PCR-confirmed SARS-CoV-2 infection or an uninfected control (not recorded which). This sequence joins TRBV6-6 and TRBJ2-7; D gene uncertain. Sequencing input: whole blood. CDR3 residues: CASSSSRNKGGHEQYF. CDR3 bases: TGTGCCAGCAGTTCCTCCAGGAACAAAGGCGGTCACGAGCAGTACTTC.